The present T cell receptor (beta chain) was sequenced within a study of radiotherapy plus CTLA-4 blockade in lung cancer. Study-level points and caveats: Response, reportedly, was best predicted by interferon-beta along with early blood T cell clone dynamics. Tumor-derived TCR clones expanded in blood after radiotherapy plus ipilimumab.

Trimming shortened V by 3 bases and J by 14 bases, and 17 bases separated the two germline ends. The CDR3 has 13 residues. Germline-derived CDR1 and CDR2 are SNHLY and FYNNEI. The protocol was immunoSEQ multiplex PCR, while the TCRdb copy is restricted to in-frame clones and leaves out a portion. The sample holds roughly 86,000 clones, roughly four fifths seen once. Regarding this clone: Its antigen is still unknown. Other nucleotide sequences from this sample produce the same CDR3.

Focal radiation plus CTLA-4 blockade with ipilimumab was administered to patients who had chemo-refractory metastatic non-small-cell lung cancer. Sequenced here: peripheral blood, sampled from a patient treated with radiotherapy plus ipilimumab. This receptor was obtained from a human donor with non-small cell lung cancer who had stable disease on radiotherapy plus ipilimumab. The chain is built from TRBV2 and TRBJ2-1; D uncertain. The CDR3 reads CASSEGRGAAEFF. The CDR3 DNA follows: TGTGCCAGCAGTGAGGGTCGAGGAGCCGCGGAGTTCTTC.